This T cell receptor (beta chain) was identified during a study of blood T cells in healthy people across ages. Alongside a J-beta primer mix, a sample-barcoded 5' primer served in a second PCR lasting about 6 to 12 cycles. TCRdb analysed the 5' RACE reads with MiXCR anew, one entry per CDR3 protein. The table records just under 750,000 distinct CDR3 sequences, 22% of them present only once. This CDR3 contains 13 residues. CDR1 is SEHNR and CDR2 is FQNEAQ in the germline V gene (reference sequence). V was clipped by 8 bases and J by 4 bases, with 13 bases between them. Notes on the study in general: Naive T cell percentage by flow cytometry tracked strongly with beta diversity.

With respect to this clonotype: Its antigen is currently unknown.

This sequence was found in a man in his 70s in good health. Sequenced: blood. The chain combines TRBV7-9 with TRBJ2-3; unclear D gene. CDR3 in DNA: TGTGCCAGCTCCCACCTTACCCCAGATACGCAGTATTTT. Translated, it gives CASSHLTPDTQYF. Complete variable domain (other parts from reference TRBV7-9 and TRBJ2-3): DTGVSQNPRHKITKRGQNVTFRCDPISEHNRLYWYRQTLGQGPEFLTYFQNEAQLEKSRLLSDRFSAERPKGSFSTLEIQRTEQGDSAMYLCASSHLTPDTQYFGPGTRLTVL.